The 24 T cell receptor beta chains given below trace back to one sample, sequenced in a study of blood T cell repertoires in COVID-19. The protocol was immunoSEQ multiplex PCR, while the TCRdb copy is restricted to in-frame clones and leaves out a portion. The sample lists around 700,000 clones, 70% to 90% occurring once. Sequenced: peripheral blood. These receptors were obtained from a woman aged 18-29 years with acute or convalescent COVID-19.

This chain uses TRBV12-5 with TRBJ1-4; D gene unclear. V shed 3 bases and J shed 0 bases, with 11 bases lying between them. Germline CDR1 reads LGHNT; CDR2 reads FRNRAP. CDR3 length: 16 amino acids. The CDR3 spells CASGFGGLATNEKLFF. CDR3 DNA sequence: TGTGCTAGTGGTTTTGGAGGATTAGCAACTAATGAAAAACTGTTTTTT.

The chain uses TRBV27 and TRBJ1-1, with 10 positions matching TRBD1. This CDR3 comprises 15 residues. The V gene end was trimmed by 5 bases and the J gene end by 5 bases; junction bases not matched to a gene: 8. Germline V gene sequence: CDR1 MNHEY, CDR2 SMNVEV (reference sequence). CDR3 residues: CASSPLDRGSTEAFF. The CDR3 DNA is TGTGCCAGCAGTCCTCTGGACAGGGGGTCTACTGAAGCTTTCTTT.

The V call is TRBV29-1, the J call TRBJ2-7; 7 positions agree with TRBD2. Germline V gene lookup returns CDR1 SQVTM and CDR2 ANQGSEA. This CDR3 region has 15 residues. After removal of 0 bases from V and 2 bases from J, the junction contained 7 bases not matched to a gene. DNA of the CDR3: TGCAGCGTTGAAGATAGGGGCGGGAGTCCCTACGAGCAGTACTTC. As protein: CSVEDRGGSPYEQYF.

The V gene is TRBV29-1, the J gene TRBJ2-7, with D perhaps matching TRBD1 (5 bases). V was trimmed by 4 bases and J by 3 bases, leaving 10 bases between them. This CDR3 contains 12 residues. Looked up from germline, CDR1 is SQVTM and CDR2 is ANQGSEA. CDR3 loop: CSVATAGYEQYF. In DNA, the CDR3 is TGCAGCGTTGCGACAGCAGGCTACGAGCAGTACTTC.

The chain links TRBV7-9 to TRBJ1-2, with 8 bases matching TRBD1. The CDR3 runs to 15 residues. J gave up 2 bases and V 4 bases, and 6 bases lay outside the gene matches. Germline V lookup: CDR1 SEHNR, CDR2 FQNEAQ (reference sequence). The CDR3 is CASSSWTGPNYGYTF. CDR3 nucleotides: TGTGCCAGCAGCTCCTGGACAGGGCCGAACTATGGCTACACCTTC.

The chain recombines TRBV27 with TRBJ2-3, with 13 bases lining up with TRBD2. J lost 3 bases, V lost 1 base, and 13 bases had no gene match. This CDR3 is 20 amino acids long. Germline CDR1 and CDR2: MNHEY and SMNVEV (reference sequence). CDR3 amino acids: CASSLYGPGLAGVGTDTQYF. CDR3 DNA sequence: TGTGCCAGCAGTTTATACGGACCTGGACTAGCGGGGGTTGGTACAGATACGCAGTATTTT.

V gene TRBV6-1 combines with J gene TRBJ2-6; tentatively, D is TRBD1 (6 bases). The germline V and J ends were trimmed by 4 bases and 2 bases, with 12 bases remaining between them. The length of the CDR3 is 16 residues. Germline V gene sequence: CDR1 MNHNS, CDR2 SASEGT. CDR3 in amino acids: CASSGQGGTGANVLTF. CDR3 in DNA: TGTGCCAGCAGTGGACAAGGGGGTACTGGGGCCAACGTCCTGACTTTC.

The CDR3 DNA reads TGTGCCTGGAGAATACAGCCGGTGGGCGGCTACACCTTC. This codes for CAWRIQPVGGYTF. The rearrangement joins TRBV30 to TRBJ1-2, with D unclear. V lost 3 bases and J lost 8, with 16 bases in between. In germline, CDR1 is GTSNPN, CDR2 SVGIG (reference sequence). The CDR3 extends over 13 amino acids. Based on the CDR3 plus reference TRBV30 and TRBJ1-2, the full variable domain is SQTIHQWPATLVQPVGSPLSLECTVEGTSNPNLYWYRQAAGRGLQLLFYSVGIGQISSEVPQNLSASRPQDRQFILSSKKLLLSDSGFYLCAWRIQPVGGYTFGSGTRLTVV.

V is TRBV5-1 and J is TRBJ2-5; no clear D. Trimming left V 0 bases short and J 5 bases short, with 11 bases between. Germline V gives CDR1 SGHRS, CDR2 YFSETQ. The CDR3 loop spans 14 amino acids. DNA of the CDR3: TGCGCCAGCAGCTTGGGACTCCTCGGGGAGACCCAGTACTTC. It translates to CASSLGLLGETQYF.

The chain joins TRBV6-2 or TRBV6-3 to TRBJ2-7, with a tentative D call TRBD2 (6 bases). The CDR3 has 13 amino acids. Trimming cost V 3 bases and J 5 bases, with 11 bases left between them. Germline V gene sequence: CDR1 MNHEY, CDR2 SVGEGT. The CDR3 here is CASSYRGANEQYF. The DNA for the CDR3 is TGTGCCAGCAGTTATCGCGGGGCCAACGAGCAGTACTTC.

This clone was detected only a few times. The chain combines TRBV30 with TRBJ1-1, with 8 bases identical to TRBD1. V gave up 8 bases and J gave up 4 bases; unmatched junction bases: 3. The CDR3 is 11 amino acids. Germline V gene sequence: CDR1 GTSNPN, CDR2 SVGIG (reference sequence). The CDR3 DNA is TGTGCCGCAACAGGGGGCACTGAAGCTTTCTTT. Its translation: CAATGGTEAFF.

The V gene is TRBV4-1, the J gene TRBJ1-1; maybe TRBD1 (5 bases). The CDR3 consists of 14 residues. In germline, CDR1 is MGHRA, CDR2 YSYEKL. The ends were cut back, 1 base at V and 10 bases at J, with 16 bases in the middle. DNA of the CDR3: TGCGCCAGCAGCCAAGTGGCGGGGGGAAGAGGAGCTTTCTTT. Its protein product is CASSQVAGGRGAFF.

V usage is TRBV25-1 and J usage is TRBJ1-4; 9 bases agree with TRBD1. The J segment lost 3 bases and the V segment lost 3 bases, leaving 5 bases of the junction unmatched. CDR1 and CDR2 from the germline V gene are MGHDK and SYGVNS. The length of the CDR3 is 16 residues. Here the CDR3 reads CASSELGQGPNEKLFF. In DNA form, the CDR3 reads TGTGCCAGCAGTGAGTTGGGACAGGGTCCTAATGAAAAACTGTTTTTT.

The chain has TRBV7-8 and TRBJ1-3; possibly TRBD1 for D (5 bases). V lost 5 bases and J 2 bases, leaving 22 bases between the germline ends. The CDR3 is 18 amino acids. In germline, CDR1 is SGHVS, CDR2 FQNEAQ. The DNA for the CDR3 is TGTGCCAGCAGCGCCGTAGTGGGGCCTTTTAAACCTGGAAACACCATATATTTT. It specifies CASSAVVGPFKPGNTIYF. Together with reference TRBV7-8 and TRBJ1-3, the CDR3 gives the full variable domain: GAGVSQSPRYKVAKRGQDVALRCDPISGHVSLFWYQQALGQGPEFLTYFQNEAQLDKSGLPSDRFFAERPEGSVSTLKIQRTQQEDSAVYLCASSAVVGPFKPGNTIYFGEGSWLTVV.

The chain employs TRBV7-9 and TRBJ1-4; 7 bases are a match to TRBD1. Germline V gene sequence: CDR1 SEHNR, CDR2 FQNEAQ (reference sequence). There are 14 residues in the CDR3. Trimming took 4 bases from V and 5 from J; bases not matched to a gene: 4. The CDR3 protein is CASSSTGVNEKLFF. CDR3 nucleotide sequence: TGTGCCAGCAGCTCAACAGGGGTGAATGAAAAACTGTTTTTT.

CDR3 DNA sequence: TGTGCCAGGGGGGGTTCACCCCTCCACTTT. Residues: CARGGSPLHF. This rearrangement joins TRBV6-5 to TRBJ1-6, with D possibly being TRBD1 (5 bases). The CDR3 consists of 10 residues. Trimming removed 9 bases from V and 9 bases from J, with 6 bases in between. Germline CDR1 and CDR2: MNHEY and SVGAGI.

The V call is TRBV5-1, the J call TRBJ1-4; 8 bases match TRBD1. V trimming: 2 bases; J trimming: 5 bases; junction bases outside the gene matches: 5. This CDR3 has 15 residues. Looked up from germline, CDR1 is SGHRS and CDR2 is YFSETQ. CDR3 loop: CASSFGRGPNEKLFF. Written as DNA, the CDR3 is TGCGCCAGCAGCTTCGGCAGGGGGCCAAATGAAAAACTGTTTTTT.

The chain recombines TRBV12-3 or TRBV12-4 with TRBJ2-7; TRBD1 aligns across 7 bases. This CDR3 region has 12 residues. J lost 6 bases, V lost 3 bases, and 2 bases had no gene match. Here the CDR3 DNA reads TGTGCCAGCAGTTTGACAGGGCCCGAGCAGTACTTC. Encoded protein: CASSLTGPEQYF.

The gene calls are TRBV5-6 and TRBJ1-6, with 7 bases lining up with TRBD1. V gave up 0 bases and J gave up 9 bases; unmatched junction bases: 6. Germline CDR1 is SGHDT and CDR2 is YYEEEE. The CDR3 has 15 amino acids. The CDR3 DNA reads TGTGCCAGCAGCTTGGGGTACAGGGGTCGTTCACCCCTCCACTTT. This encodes CASSLGYRGRSPLHF.

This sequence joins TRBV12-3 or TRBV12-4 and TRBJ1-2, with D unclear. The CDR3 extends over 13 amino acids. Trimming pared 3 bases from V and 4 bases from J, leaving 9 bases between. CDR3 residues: CASSFGPRYGYTF. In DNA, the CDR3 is TGTGCCAGCAGTTTTGGCCCTCGCTATGGCTACACCTTC.

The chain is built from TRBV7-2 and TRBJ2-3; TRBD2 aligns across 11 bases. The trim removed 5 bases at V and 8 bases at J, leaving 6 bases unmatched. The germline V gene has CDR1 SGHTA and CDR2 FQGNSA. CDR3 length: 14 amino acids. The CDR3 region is CASSLGTSGSTQYF. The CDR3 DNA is TGTGCCAGCAGCCTCGGGACTAGCGGTAGTACGCAGTATTTT. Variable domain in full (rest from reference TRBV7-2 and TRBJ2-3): GAGVSQSPSNKVTEKGKDVELRCDPISGHTALYWYRQSLGQGLEFLIYFQGNSAPDKSGLPSDRFSAERTGGSVSTLTIQRTQQEDSAVYLCASSLGTSGSTQYFGPGTRLTVL.

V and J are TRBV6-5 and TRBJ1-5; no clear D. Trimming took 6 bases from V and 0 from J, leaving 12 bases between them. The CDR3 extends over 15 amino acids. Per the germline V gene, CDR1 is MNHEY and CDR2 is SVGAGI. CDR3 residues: CASRLDIYSNQPQHF. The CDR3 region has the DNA TGTGCCAGCAGACTTGACATTTATAGCAATCAGCCCCAGCATTTT.

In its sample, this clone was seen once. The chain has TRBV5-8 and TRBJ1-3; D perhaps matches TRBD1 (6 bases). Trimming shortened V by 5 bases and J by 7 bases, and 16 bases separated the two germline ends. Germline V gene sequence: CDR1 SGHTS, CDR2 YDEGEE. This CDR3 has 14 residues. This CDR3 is CASSSIQGPNTIYF. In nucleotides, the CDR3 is TGTGCCAGCAGTTCGATTCAGGGGCCGAACACCATATATTTT. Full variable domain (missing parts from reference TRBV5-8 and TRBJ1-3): EAGVTQSPTHLIKTRGQQATLRCSPISGHTSVYWYQQALGLGLQFLLWYDEGEERNRGNFPPRFSGRQFPNYSSELNVNALELEDSALYLCASSSIQGPNTIYFGEGSWLTVV.

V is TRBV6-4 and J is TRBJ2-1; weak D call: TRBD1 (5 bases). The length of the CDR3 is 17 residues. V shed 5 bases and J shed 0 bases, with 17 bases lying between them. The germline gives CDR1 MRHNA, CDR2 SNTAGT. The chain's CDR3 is CASSPTDSPSSYNEQFF. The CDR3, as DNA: TGTGCCAGCAGTCCTACCGACAGCCCTAGCTCCTACAATGAGCAGTTCTTC.